One and the same sample provided the 15 T cell receptor beta chains below, sequenced in a study of identical twins. TCRdb re-called the 5' RACE reads through MiXCR, storing one row per CDR3 protein. The table lists some 660,000 distinct CDR3 sequences, 8% to 9% of them singletons. The data were also submitted as part of a second study, on yellow fever vaccine responses in identical twins.

Sequenced sample: PBMCs. The receptors were gathered from a woman under 30 in good health.

The chain joins TRBV20-1 to TRBJ1-1; no clear D gene. The CDR3 sequence is 11 residues long. Per germline, CDR1 DFQATT and CDR2 SNEGSKA (reference sequence). Trimming cost V 1 base and J 11 bases, with 11 bases left between them. The CDR3 here is CSARVETRAFF. DNA for the CDR3: TGCAGTGCTAGAGTGGAGACCCGGGCTTTCTTT.

Many counts were recorded for this clonotype. The V call is TRBV12-3 or TRBV12-4, the J call TRBJ1-5, with 7 bases fitting TRBD1. V lost 3 bases and J lost 6; bases outside the gene matches: 8. CDR3 length equals 15 residues. CDR3 in amino acids: CASSFVAGGGQPQHF. As DNA, the CDR3 is TGTGCCAGCAGTTTTGTGGCAGGGGGGGGTCAGCCCCAGCATTTT.

The V call is TRBV28, the J call TRBJ2-3; tentative D call: TRBD1 (6 bases). Germline CDR1 MDHEN, CDR2 SYDVKM. This CDR3 comprises 15 residues. V dropped 10 bases and J dropped 1 base, with 18 bases sitting between them. CDR3 coding DNA: TGTGCCACCAAGGGCCACAGGGTGGGCACAGATACGCAGTATTTT. Translation: CATKGHRVGTDTQYF.

This clonotype was counted between two and nine times. The genes are TRBV6-2 or TRBV6-3 and TRBJ2-1, with D perhaps TRBD1 or TRBD2 (5 bases each). With 10 bases removed from V and 5 bases from J, the gap between germline ends came to 12 bases. There are 12 residues in the CDR3. Germline V lookup: CDR1 MNHEY, CDR2 SVGEGT. CDR3 region: CATGRHNNEQFF. The CDR3 DNA reads TGTGCCACGGGACGGCATAACAATGAGCAGTTCTTC.

The genes are TRBV7-9 and TRBJ2-7, with D perhaps matching TRBD2 (5 bases). The CDR3 consists of 15 residues. Trimming removed 8 bases at V and 5 bases at J, with 22 bases between. In germline, CDR1 is SEHNR, CDR2 FQNEAQ (reference sequence). CDR3 sequence: CASDAGISITNEQYF. The DNA for the CDR3 is TGTGCCAGCGACGCCGGGATTTCGATTACAAACGAGCAGTACTTC.

This clonotype appeared a few times. The genes are TRBV15 and TRBJ2-7, with 7 bases matching TRBD2. The ends lost 4 bases at V and 2 bases at J; junction bases unmatched: 5. Germline V lookup: CDR1 LNHNV, CDR2 YYDKDF (reference sequence). The CDR3 extends over 14 amino acids. Written as DNA, the CDR3 is TGTGCCACCAGCATGGCGGGGGTTGCCTACGAGCAGTACTTC. This sequence encodes CATSMAGVAYEQYF. The whole variable domain, filled in from reference TRBV15 and TRBJ2-7, reads DAMVIQNPRYQVTQFGKPVTLSCSQTLNHNVMYWYQQKSSQAPKLLFHYYDKDFNNEADTPDNFQSRRPNTSFCFLDIRSPGLGDTAMYLCATSMAGVAYEQYFGPGTRLTVT.

The chain uses TRBV7-9 and TRBJ2-1; 9 nucleotides align to TRBD1. Unmatched junction bases numbered 3, after V lost 1 base and J lost 5 bases. The CDR3 covers 15 residues. Per germline, CDR1 SEHNR and CDR2 FQNEAQ (reference sequence). Here the CDR3 reads CASSLGDRVNNEQFF. DNA for the CDR3: TGTGCCAGCAGCTTAGGGGACAGGGTCAACAATGAGCAGTTCTTC.

This clonotype has more than one count but fewer than ten. The chain joins TRBV6-2 or TRBV6-3 to TRBJ2-3; TRBD2 agrees at 11 bases. The CDR3 runs to 18 residues. The germline gives CDR1 MNHEY, CDR2 SVGEGT. Trimming took 5 bases from V and 6 from J; bases not matched to a gene: 16. This CDR3 reads CASSPLELLAGDPDTQYF. The CDR3 bases are TGTGCCAGCAGTCCCCTTGAGCTACTAGCGGGAGATCCGGATACGCAGTATTTT.

This clonotype was seen more than once but under ten times. The rearrangement links TRBV12-3 or TRBV12-4 to TRBJ2-1, with 7 positions matching TRBD1. V gave up 5 bases and J gave up 3 bases; unmatched junction bases: 19. The CDR3 spans 19 residues. The CDR3 protein is CASSPARVGGLDNYNEQFF. CDR3 bases: TGTGCCAGCAGTCCCGCCCGGGTAGGGGGCCTAGATAACTACAATGAGCAGTTCTTC.

This clonotype was seen ten or more times. The rearrangement uses TRBV7-9 and TRBJ2-3; unclear D gene. Trimming took off 2 bases at V and 6 bases at J, with 9 bases between the two ends. The CDR3 extends over 13 amino acids. Germline CDR1 and CDR2: SEHNR and FQNEAQ (reference sequence). CDR3 DNA sequence: TGTGCCAGCAGCTTAATTGTCGCGGATACGCAGTATTTT. Protein sequence: CASSLIVADTQYF. The full variable domain, completed using reference TRBV7-9 and TRBJ2-3, is DTGVSQNPRHKITKRGQNVTFRCDPISEHNRLYWYRQTLGQGPEFLTYFQNEAQLEKSRLLSDRFSAERPKGSFSTLEIQRTEQGDSAMYLCASSLIVADTQYFGPGTRLTVL.

This rearrangement joins TRBV20-1 to TRBJ2-7; 7 bases align to TRBD1. Germline values: CDR1 DFQATT, CDR2 SNEGSKA (reference sequence). The ends lost 7 bases at V and 2 bases at J; junction bases unmatched: 8. The CDR3 extends over 13 amino acids. The CDR3 loop is CSVEIDRAYEQYF. DNA of the CDR3: TGCAGTGTTGAGATAGACAGGGCCTACGAGCAGTACTTC.

This clonotype has a count of ten or more. The V gene is TRBV5-1, the J gene TRBJ1-2, with D possibly TRBD1 on 5 matching bases. Trimming cost V 0 bases and J 10 bases, with 13 bases left between them. Germline lookup yields CDR1 SGHRS and CDR2 YFSETQ. The length of the CDR3 is 13 residues. The chain's CDR3 is CASSLEGTAIYTF. The CDR3 DNA follows: TGCGCCAGCAGCTTGGAAGGGACGGCCATCTACACCTTC.

This clonotype was seen at least ten times. The chain links TRBV6-2 or TRBV6-3 to TRBJ1-5; 7 nucleotides match TRBD1. The V gene end was trimmed by 2 bases and the J gene end by 2 bases; junction bases not matched to a gene: 3. The CDR3 length is 15 residues. The V gene's germline CDR1 is MNHEY and CDR2 SVGEGT. The CDR3 DNA reads as TGTGCCAGCAGTTACGGGACAGATGGCAATCAGCCCCAGCATTTT. Translated: CASSYGTDGNQPQHF.

V gene TRBV7-2 combines with J gene TRBJ2-5, with unresolved D. Germline CDR1 is SGHTA and CDR2 is FQGNSA. The CDR3 totals 16 residues. Trimming removed 5 bases at V and 2 bases at J, with 18 bases between. The CDR3 bases are TGTGCCAGCAGCCTTCGGGCGAAAACCAGGCAAGAGACCCAGTACTTC. The encoded protein is CASSLRAKTRQETQYF. The whole variable domain, remainder taken from reference TRBV7-2 and TRBJ2-5, is GAGVSQSPSNKVTEKGKDVELRCDPISGHTALYWYRQSLGQGLEFLIYFQGNSAPDKSGLPSDRFSAERTGGSVSTLTIQRTQQEDSAVYLCASSLRAKTRQETQYFGPGTRLLVL.

This clonotype was found a few times. The chain couples TRBV5-1 to TRBJ2-5; no firm D call. This CDR3 spans 14 amino acids. With 7 bases removed from V and 5 bases from J, the gap between germline ends came to 18 bases. Germline CDR1 and CDR2: SGHRS and YFSETQ. The CDR3 is CASGLPAVRETQYF. The CDR3, as DNA: TGCGCCAGCGGCCTACCGGCCGTACGGGAGACCCAGTACTTC.